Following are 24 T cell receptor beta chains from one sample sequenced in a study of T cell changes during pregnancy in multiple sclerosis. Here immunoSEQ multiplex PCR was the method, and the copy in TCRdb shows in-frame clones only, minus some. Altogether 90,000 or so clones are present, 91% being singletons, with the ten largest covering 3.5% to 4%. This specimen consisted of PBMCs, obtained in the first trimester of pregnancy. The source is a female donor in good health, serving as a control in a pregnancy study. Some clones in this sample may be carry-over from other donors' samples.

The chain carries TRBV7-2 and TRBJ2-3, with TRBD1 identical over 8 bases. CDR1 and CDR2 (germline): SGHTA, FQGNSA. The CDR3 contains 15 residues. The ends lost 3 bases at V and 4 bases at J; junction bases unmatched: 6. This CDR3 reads CASSFRGRVPDTQYF. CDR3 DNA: TGTGCCAGCAGCTTCAGGGGGCGAGTCCCAGATACGCAGTATTTT.

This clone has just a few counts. CDR3 bases: TGTGCCAGTAGTAACGGGATTGGGTACGAGCAGTACTTC. It specifies CASSNGIGYEQYF. The chain has TRBV19 and TRBJ2-7, with D maybe TRBD2 (5 bases). The germline CDR1 and CDR2 sequences are LNHDA and SQIVND (reference sequence). V lost 4 bases and J lost 4, with 11 bases in between. The CDR3 runs 13 residues. The full variable domain, completed using reference TRBV19 and TRBJ2-7, is DGGITQSPKYLFRKEGQNVTLSCEQNLNHDAMYWYRQDPGQGLRLIYYSQIVNDFQKGDIAEGYSVSREKKESFPLTVTSAQKNPTAFYLCASSNGIGYEQYFGPGTRLTVT.

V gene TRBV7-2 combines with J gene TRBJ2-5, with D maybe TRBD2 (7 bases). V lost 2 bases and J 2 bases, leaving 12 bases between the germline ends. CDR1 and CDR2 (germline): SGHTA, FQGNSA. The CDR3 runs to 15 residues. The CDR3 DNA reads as TGTGCCAGCAGCTTAACGGGGGGCCGGCAAGAGACCCAGTACTTC. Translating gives CASSLTGGRQETQYF. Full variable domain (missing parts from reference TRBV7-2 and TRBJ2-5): GAGVSQSPSNKVTEKGKDVELRCDPISGHTALYWYRQSLGQGLEFLIYFQGNSAPDKSGLPSDRFSAERTGGSVSTLTIQRTQQEDSAVYLCASSLTGGRQETQYFGPGTRLLVL.

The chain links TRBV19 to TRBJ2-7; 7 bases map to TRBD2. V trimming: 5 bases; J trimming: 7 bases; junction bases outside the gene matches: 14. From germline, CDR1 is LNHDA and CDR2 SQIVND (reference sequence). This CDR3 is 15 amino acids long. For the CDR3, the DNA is TGTGCCAGTAGTCCGCCGGGGACGCCCGGGAGGGAGCAGTACTTC. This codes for CASSPPGTPGREQYF.

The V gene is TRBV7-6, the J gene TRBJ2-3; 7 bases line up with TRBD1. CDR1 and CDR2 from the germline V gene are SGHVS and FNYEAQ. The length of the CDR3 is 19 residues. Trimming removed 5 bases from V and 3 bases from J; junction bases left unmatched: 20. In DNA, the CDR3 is TGTGCCAGCAGCCACCAGGCCCTCCTCAGGGGGTCTGGTACAGATACGCAGTATTTT. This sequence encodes CASSHQALLRGSGTDTQYF.

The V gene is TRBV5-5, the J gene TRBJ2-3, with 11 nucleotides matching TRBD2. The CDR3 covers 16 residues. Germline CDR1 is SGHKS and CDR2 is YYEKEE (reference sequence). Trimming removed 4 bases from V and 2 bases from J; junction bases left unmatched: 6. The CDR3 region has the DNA TGTGCCAGCAGCACCGGGACTAGCGGACTCACAGATACGCAGTATTTT. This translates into CASSTGTSGLTDTQYF.

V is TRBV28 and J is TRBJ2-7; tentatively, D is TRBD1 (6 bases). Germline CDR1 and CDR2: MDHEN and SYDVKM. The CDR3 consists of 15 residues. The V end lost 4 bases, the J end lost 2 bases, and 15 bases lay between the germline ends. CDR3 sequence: CASSYPTGSTYEQYF. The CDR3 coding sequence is TGTGCCAGCAGTTACCCAACAGGGAGCACCTACGAGCAGTACTTC.

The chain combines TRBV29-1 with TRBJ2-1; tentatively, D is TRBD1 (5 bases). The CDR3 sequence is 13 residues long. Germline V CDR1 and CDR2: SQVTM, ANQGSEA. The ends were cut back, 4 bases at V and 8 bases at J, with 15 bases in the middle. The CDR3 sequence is CSVVWQGMDEQFF. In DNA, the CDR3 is TGCAGCGTTGTTTGGCAGGGTATGGATGAGCAGTTCTTC.

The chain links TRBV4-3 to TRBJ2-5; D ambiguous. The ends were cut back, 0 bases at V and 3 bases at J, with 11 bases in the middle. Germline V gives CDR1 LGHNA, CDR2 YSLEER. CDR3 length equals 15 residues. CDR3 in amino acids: CASSQDLTAEETQYF. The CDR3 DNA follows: TGCGCCAGCAGCCAAGATCTAACAGCAGAAGAGACCCAGTACTTC.

CDR3: CASSFFGGRLVGHQETQYF. The CDR3 DNA reads as TGTGCCAGTAGCTTCTTCGGGGGACGACTTGTAGGTCACCAAGAGACCCAGTACTTC. This rearrangement joins TRBV19 to TRBJ2-5; D is perhaps TRBD2 (6 bases). V was cut by 6 bases and J by 0 bases, with 26 bases left in between. This CDR3 has 19 residues. Looked up from germline, CDR1 is LNHDA and CDR2 is SQIVND (reference sequence).

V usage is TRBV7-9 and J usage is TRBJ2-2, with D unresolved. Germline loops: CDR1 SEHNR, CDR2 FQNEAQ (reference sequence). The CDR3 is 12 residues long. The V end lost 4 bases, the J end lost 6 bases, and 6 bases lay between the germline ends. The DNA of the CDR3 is TGTGCCAGCAGCTGGAGTCCCGGGGAGCTGTTTTTT. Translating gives CASSWSPGELFF.

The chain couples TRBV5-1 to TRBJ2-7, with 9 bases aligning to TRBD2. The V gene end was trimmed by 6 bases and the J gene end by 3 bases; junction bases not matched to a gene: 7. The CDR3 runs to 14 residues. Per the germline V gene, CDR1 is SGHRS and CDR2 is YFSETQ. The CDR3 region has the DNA TGCGCCAGCAAGAATGGCGGGAGGGGCTACGAGCAGTACTTC. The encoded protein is CASKNGGRGYEQYF. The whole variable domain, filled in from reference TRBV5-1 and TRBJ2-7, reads KAGVTQTPRYLIKTRGQQVTLSCSPISGHRSVSWYQQTPGQGLQFLFEYFSETQRNKGNFPGRFSGRQFSNSRSEMNVSTLELGDSALYLCASKNGGRGYEQYFGPGTRLTVT.

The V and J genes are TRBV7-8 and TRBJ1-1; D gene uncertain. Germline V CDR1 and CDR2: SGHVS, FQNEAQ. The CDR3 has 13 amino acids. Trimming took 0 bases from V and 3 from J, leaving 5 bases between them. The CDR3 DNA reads TGTGCCAGCAGCTTAGCACAGCACACTGAAGCTTTCTTT. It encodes CASSLAQHTEAFF.

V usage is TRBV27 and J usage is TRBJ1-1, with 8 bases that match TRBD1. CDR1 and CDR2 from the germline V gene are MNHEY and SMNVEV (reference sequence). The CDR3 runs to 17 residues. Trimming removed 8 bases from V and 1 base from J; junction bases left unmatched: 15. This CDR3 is CASRTMILQGENTEAFF. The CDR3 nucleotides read TGTGCCAGCCGAACCATGATATTACAGGGGGAGAACACTGAAGCTTTCTTT.

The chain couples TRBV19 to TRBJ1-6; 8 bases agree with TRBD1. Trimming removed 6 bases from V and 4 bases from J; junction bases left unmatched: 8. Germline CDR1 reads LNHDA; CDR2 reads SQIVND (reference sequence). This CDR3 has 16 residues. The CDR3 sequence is CASRQTGETYNSPLHF. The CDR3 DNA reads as TGTGCCAGTAGACAGACAGGGGAGACATATAATTCACCCCTCCACTTT.

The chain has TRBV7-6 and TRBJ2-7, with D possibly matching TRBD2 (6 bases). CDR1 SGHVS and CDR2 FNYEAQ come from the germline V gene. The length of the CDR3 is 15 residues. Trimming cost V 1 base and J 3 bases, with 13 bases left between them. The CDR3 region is CASSLGGTADYEQYF. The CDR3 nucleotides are TGTGCCAGCAGCTTAGGCGGGACGGCGGACTACGAGCAGTACTTC. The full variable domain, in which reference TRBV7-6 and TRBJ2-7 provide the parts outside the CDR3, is GAGVSQSPRYKVTKRGQDVALRCDPISGHVSLYWYRQALGQGPEFLTYFNYEAQQDKSGLPNDRFSAERPEGSISTLTIQRTEQRDSAMYRCASSLGGTADYEQYFGPGTRLTVT.

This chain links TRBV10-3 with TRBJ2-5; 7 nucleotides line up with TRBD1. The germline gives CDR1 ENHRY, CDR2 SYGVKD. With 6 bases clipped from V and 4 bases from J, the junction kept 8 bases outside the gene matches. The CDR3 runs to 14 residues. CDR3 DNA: TGTGCCATCAGGCCTACAGGGGTCGGAGAGACCCAGTACTTC. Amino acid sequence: CAIRPTGVGETQYF.

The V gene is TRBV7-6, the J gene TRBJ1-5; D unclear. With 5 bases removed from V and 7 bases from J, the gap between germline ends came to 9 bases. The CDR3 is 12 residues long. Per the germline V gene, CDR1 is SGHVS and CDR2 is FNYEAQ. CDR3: CASSVPGQPQHF. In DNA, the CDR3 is TGTGCCAGCAGCGTCCCCGGGCAGCCCCAGCATTTT.

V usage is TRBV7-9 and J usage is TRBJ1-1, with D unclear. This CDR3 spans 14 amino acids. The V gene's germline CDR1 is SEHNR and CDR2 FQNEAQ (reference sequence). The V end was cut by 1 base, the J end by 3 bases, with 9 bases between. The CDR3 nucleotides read TGTGCCAGCAGCTTAGTACAGATAGACACTGAAGCTTTCTTT. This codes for CASSLVQIDTEAFF.

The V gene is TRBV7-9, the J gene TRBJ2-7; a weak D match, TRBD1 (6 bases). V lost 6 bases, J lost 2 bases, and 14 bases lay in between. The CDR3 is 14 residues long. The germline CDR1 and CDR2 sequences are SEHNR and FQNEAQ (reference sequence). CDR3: CASSFADSAYEQYF. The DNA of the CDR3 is TGTGCCAGCAGTTTCGCGGACAGCGCCTACGAGCAGTACTTC.

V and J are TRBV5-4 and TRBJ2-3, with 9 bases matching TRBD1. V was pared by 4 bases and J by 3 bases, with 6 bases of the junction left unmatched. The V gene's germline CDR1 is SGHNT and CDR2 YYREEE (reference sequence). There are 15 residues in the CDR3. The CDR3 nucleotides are TGTGCCAGCAGCGTCGACAGGGGGGGGACAGATACGCAGTATTTT. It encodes CASSVDRGGTDTQYF.

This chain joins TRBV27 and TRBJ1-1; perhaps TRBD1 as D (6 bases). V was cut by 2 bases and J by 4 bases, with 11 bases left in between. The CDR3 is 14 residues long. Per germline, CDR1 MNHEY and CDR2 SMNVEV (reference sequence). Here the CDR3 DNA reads TGTGCCAGCAGTTTAAACAGGGTGGGCACTGAAGCTTTCTTT. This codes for CASSLNRVGTEAFF.

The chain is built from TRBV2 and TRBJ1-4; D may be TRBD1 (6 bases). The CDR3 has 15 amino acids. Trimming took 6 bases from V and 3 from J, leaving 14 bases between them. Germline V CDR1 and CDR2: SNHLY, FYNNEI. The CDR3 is CASRFQGIANEKLFF. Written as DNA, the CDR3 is TGTGCCAGCAGATTCCAGGGGATTGCTAATGAAAAACTGTTTTTT. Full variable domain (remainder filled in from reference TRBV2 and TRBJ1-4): EPEVTQTPSHQVTQMGQEVILRCVPISNHLYFYWYRQILGQKVEFLVSFYNNEISEKSEIFDDQFSVERPDGSNFTLKIRSTKLEDSAMYFCASRFQGIANEKLFFGSGTQLSVL.

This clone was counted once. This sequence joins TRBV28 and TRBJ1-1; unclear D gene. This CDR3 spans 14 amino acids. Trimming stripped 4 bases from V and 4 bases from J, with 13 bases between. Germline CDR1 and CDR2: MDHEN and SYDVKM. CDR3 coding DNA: TGTGCCAGCAGTTACCCGATCGTTAGCACTGAAGCTTTCTTT. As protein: CASSYPIVSTEAFF.